These T cell receptor beta chains were read from a single sample in a study of CD8+ T cells in alopecia areata. Sequencing used immunoSEQ multiplex PCR; TCRdb keeps in-frame clones, though not all of them. Here the sample spans 200,000 to 250,000 clones, under 70% being singletons. The sample consisted of CD4+ T cells sorted from blood, taken at week 0. The receptors here all came from a human donor with alopecia areata. CDR3s include the opening cysteine and the closing phenylalanine or tryptophan. A D gene is named only where the DNA matches it firmly. Clone size is not always given. Where it is, it says once, few, many or a class for expanded clones.

>TRBJ1-2|.|.|TRBV30
CAWGMSRDLRYTF
TGTGCCTGGGGTATGAGCCGGGACCTCCGCTACACCTTC
>TRBJ2-2|.|.|TRBV6-5
CASSYGGLGTGELFF
TGTGCCAGCAGTTACGGCGGGTTGGGCACCGGGGAGCTGTTTTTT
>TRBJ2-5|.|.|TRBV7-2
CASSRQGGGEETQYF
TGTGCCAGCAGCCGTCAGGGAGGAGGGGAAGAGACCCAGTACTTC
>TRBJ2-6|.|TRBD1|TRBV30
CALGQGALFRSGANVLTF
TGTGCCCTCGGACAGGGGGCACTATTCCGCTCTGGGGCCAACGTCCTGACTTTC
>TRBJ1-5|once|.|TRBV15
CATSRVGSNQPQHF
TGTGCCACCAGCAGAGTTGGTAGCAATCAGCCCCAGCATTTT
>TRBJ2-3|.|TRBD2|TRBV5-4
CASSPGLAGRDTQYF
TGTGCCAGCAGTCCGGGACTAGCGGGGAGAGATACGCAGTATTTT
>TRBJ1-1|once|TRBD1|TRBV7-2
CASSLTQGETEAFF
TGTGCCAGCAGCCTGACACAGGGGGAGACTGAAGCTTTCTTT
>TRBJ2-5|.|.|TRBV9
CASSVGWGGETQYF
TGTGCCAGCAGCGTTGGGTGGGGCGGAGAGACCCAGTACTTC
>TRBJ2-5|.|.|TRBV5-1
CASSLEQPIFETQYF
TGCGCCAGCAGCTTGGAACAGCCCATCTTTGAGACCCAGTACTTC
>TRBJ2-5|.|.|TRBV15
CATSRAPRQSRKNQETQYF
TGTGCCACCAGCAGAGCTCCCCGACAGAGCAGGAAGAACCAAGAGACCCAGTACTTC
>TRBJ2-2|.|.|TRBV25-1
CASRTHGELFF
TGTGCCAGCCGCACGCATGGGGAGCTGTTTTTT
>TRBJ1-5|.|.|TRBV7-2
CASSLSVSNQPQHF
TGTGCCAGCAGCTTATCGGTTAGCAATCAGCCCCAGCATTTT
>TRBJ1-4|.|.|TRBV4-3
CASSQESGRANEKLFF
TGCGCCAGCAGCCAAGAGTCGGGGAGAGCGAATGAAAAACTGTTTTTT
>TRBJ2-5|.|TRBD2|TRBV5-4
CASSSVIAGVAETQYF
TGTGCCAGCAGCTCGGTGATAGCGGGGGTAGCGGAGACCCAGTACTTC
>TRBJ2-7|.|.|TRBV25-1
CASSRGPYEQYF
TGTGCCAGCAGCAGGGGTCCCTACGAGCAGTACTTC
>TRBJ1-2|.|TRBD1|TRBV23-1
CASNSTGTDNYGYTF
TGCGCCAGCAACTCAACCGGGACAGATAACTATGGCTACACCTTC
>TRBJ1-1|few|.|TRBV30
CAWAVGMNTEAFF
TGTGCCTGGGCCGTGGGGATGAACACTGAAGCTTTCTTT
>TRBJ2-7|.|.|TRBV2
CASKLESYEQYF
TGTGCCAGCAAACTGGAATCCTACGAGCAGTACTTC
>TRBJ1-2|.|.|TRBV5-1
CASSLGTSPDYGYTF
TGCGCCAGCAGCTTAGGGACTTCTCCAGACTATGGCTACACCTTC
>TRBJ2-1|few|TRBD2|TRBV9
CASSFTGLADYNEQFF
TGTGCCAGCAGCTTCACTGGACTAGCGGACTACAATGAGCAGTTCTTC
>TRBJ2-1|.|.|TRBV7-3
CASSVGGGVQFF
TGTGCCAGCAGCGTCGGAGGGGGCGTGCAGTTCTTC
>TRBJ2-3|once|.|TRBV29-1
CSVGEGTDTQYF
TGCAGCGTTGGCGAGGGCACAGATACGCAGTATTTT
>TRBJ2-7|few|.|TRBV7-9
CASPEQYF
TGTGCCAGCCCCGAGCAGTACTTC
>TRBJ1-6|.|.|TRBV7-9
CASSKAGSPLHF
TGTGCCAGTTCAAAAGCGGGTTCACCCCTCCACTTT
>TRBJ2-5|.|TRBD2|TRBV14
CASSQDVLAGDRETQYF
TGTGCCAGCAGCCAAGACGTACTAGCGGGGGATCGAGAGACCCAGTACTTC
>TRBJ2-1|few|TRBD2|TRBV29-1
CSVYPGGDEQFF
TGCAGCGTCTACCCGGGAGGAGATGAGCAGTTCTTC
>TRBJ2-7|.|.|TRBV6-6
CASSTGPADYEQYF
TGTGCCAGCAGTACCGGGCCGGCCGACTACGAGCAGTACTTC
>TRBJ2-7|.|TRBD1|TRBV4-3
CASSQVAGQGYEQYF
TGCGCCAGCAGCCAAGTGGCGGGACAGGGCTACGAGCAGTACTTC